These 21 T cell receptor beta chains were sequenced from one sample in a study of shared clonotypes between healthy human individuals. Only CD45RO-negative cells positively selected for CCR7 counted as naive CD8 cells, so terminally differentiated effector memory CD45RA+ cells were excluded. Sequencing was performed with immunoSEQ multiplex PCR; in TCRdb, only in-frame clones are kept and a portion is missing. This sample carries some 1,900,000 clones, roughly 94% of them seen once, and the ten largest clones take more than 0.95%. The sample taken for sequencing was naive CD8+ T cells sorted from blood. The source is a man in his late teens or twenties in good health.

This chain uses TRBV27 with TRBJ1-5; TRBD1 might be the D (6 bases). CDR1 MNHEY and CDR2 SMNVEV come from the germline V gene (reference sequence). The CDR3 spans 15 residues. Trimming shortened V by 2 bases and J by 0 bases, and 8 bases separated the two germline ends. The CDR3 sequence is CASSLAGVSNQPQHF. The CDR3, as DNA: TGTGCCAGCAGTTTAGCAGGGGTTAGCAATCAGCCCCAGCATTTT.

Comment on this clone: The sample has other DNA sequences that encode this CDR3 too. The gene calls are TRBV9 and TRBJ2-3; maybe TRBD2 (6 bases). CDR1 SGDLS and CDR2 YYNGEE come from the germline V gene. V was pared by 2 bases and J by 2 bases, with 12 bases between. There are 15 residues in the CDR3. Here the CDR3 DNA reads TGTGCCAGCAGCGTCTCGGGACTTTCCACAGATACGCAGTATTTT. It encodes CASSVSGLSTDTQYF. Full variable domain (rest looked up from reference TRBV9 and TRBJ2-3): DSGVTQTPKHLITATGQRVTLRCSPRSGDLSVYWYQQSLDQGLQFLIQYYNGEERAKGNILERFSAQQFPDLHSELNLSSLELGDSALYFCASSVSGLSTDTQYFGPGTRLTVL.

The chain is built from TRBV10-1 and TRBJ1-4, with D unresolved. The CDR3 has 13 amino acids. The germline V gene has CDR1 WNHNN and CDR2 SYGVQD (reference sequence). V lost 2 bases, J lost 5 bases, and 6 bases lay in between. The CDR3 DNA is TGCGCCAGCAGTGAGAACAGAAATGAAAAACTGTTTTTT. Residues: CASSENRNEKLFF.

This chain connects TRBV9 to TRBJ1-3; D gene ambiguous. The CDR3 runs 16 residues. Looked up from germline, CDR1 is SGDLS and CDR2 is YYNGEE. Trimming removed 4 bases at V and 2 bases at J, with 16 bases between. CDR3 coding DNA: TGTGCCAGCAGCCCACACTGGACGAGCGCTGGAAACACCATATATTTT. It yields the protein CASSPHWTSAGNTIYF.

The chain employs TRBV4-3 and TRBJ2-1, with TRBD1 identical over 7 bases. Unmatched junction bases numbered 4, after V lost 0 bases and J lost 2 bases. The CDR3 sequence is 16 residues long. Looked up from germline, CDR1 is LGHNA and CDR2 is YSLEER. CDR3 loop: CASSQDRTGPYNEQFF. The CDR3 coding sequence is TGCGCCAGCAGCCAAGATAGGACAGGTCCCTACAATGAGCAGTTCTTC.

V and J are TRBV6-1 and TRBJ1-2; unclear D gene. V was clipped by 2 bases and J by 6 bases, with 10 bases between them. The CDR3 is 13 amino acids. CDR1 MNHNS and CDR2 SASEGT come from the germline V gene. The CDR3 spells CASSEYTRDGYTF. The CDR3 DNA reads TGTGCCAGCAGTGAATACACTCGAGATGGCTACACCTTC.

With regard to this clone: Other DNA sequences in the same sample also yield this CDR3. V gene TRBV7-9 combines with J gene TRBJ1-1; the match to TRBD1 covers 8 bases. The CDR3 spans 12 residues. Germline assignment: CDR1 SEHNR and CDR2 FQNEAQ (reference sequence). The V segment lost 5 bases and the J segment 7 bases; nucleotides outside the gene matches: 3. CDR3 coding DNA: TGTGCCAGCAGCCTTGGACAGGGTGAAGCTTTCTTT. It translates to CASSLGQGEAFF.

This chain links TRBV7-8 with TRBJ2-2, with 12 bases matching TRBD2. Trimming at V came to 5 bases and at J to 7 bases, leaving 5 bases not matched to a gene. Germline CDR1 is SGHVS and CDR2 is FQNEAQ. The CDR3 runs to 15 residues. CDR3 coding DNA: TGTGCCAGCAGCATGACTAGCGGGGGCGGCGGGGAGCTGTTTTTT. Translating it yields CASSMTSGGGGELFF. Complete variable domain (other parts from reference TRBV7-8 and TRBJ2-2): GAGVSQSPRYKVAKRGQDVALRCDPISGHVSLFWYQQALGQGPEFLTYFQNEAQLDKSGLPSDRFFAERPEGSVSTLKIQRTQQEDSAVYLCASSMTSGGGGELFFGEGSRLTVL.

This sequence joins TRBV11-2 and TRBJ2-1, with TRBD2 matching 7 bases. The V gene's germline CDR1 is SGHAT and CDR2 FQNNGV. The CDR3 extends over 14 amino acids. Trimming at V came to 2 bases and at J to 14 bases, leaving 12 bases not matched to a gene. CDR3 coding DNA: TGTGCCAGCAGCTTACTCCAGCTCAGGGAGGGCAAGTTCTTC. Translated, it gives CASSLLQLREGKFF.

This chain uses TRBV7-6 with TRBJ2-3; TRBD1 agrees at 11 bases. The V segment lost 3 bases and the J segment 4 bases; nucleotides outside the gene matches: 3. The CDR3 runs to 15 residues. Germline assignment: CDR1 SGHVS and CDR2 FNYEAQ. The CDR3 nucleotides read TGTGCCAGCAGCTTGGACAGGGGGCTGGCAGATACGCAGTATTTT. It translates to CASSLDRGLADTQYF.

This sequence joins TRBV7-9 and TRBJ2-3; 7 positions agree with TRBD2. This CDR3 is 17 amino acids long. Germline-derived CDR1 and CDR2 are SEHNR and FQNEAQ (reference sequence). J lost 8 bases, V lost 4 bases, and 18 bases had no gene match. The CDR3 DNA reads TGTGCCAGCAGCTCCAAAAGGTCGGAACTAGCGCCGACTACGCAGTATTTT. Translated, it gives CASSSKRSELAPTTQYF.

This clone came up once. The chain links TRBV5-4 to TRBJ2-1; tentative D call: TRBD1 (5 bases). Germline assignment: CDR1 SGHNT and CDR2 YYREEE (reference sequence). The CDR3 extends over 12 amino acids. The V and J ends lost 4 bases and 6 bases respectively, with 8 bases between them. CDR3 region: CASSDSSNEQFF. The CDR3 region has the DNA TGTGCCAGCAGCGACAGTAGCAATGAGCAGTTCTTC.

The rearrangement links TRBV4-3 to TRBJ1-2; D gene ambiguous. Per the germline V gene, CDR1 is LGHNA and CDR2 is YSLEER. With 0 bases removed from V and 4 bases from J, the gap between germline ends came to 9 bases. The length of the CDR3 is 14 residues. Here the CDR3 reads CASSQDVTVYGYTF. DNA of the CDR3: TGCGCCAGCAGCCAAGACGTTACCGTCTATGGCTACACCTTC.

DNA for the CDR3: TGTGCTAGTGGTTCCCCCATAATCGTGGGAAGCTCCTACGAGCAGTACTTC. Its translation is CASGSPIIVGSSYEQYF. V is TRBV12-5 and J is TRBJ2-7; no clear D gene. Germline CDR1 LGHNT, CDR2 FRNRAP. Deletions cut 4 bases from V and 0 bases from J, with 19 bases between. The CDR3 is 17 amino acids.

The chain couples TRBV19 to TRBJ2-7; D not certain. CDR1 and CDR2 from the germline V gene are LNHDA and SQIVND (reference sequence). This CDR3 region has 15 residues. V was pared by 2 bases and J by 2 bases, with 13 bases between. CDR3 sequence reads: CASSISASSAYEQYF. DNA of the CDR3: TGTGCCAGTAGTATATCGGCGTCGTCAGCCTACGAGCAGTACTTC.

Comments on this clone: The identical CDR3 is also encoded by other nucleotide sequences in the sample. The CDR3 here is CASSLAGTAYGYTF. DNA of the CDR3: TGTGCCAGCAGCTTAGCCGGGACAGCCTATGGCTACACCTTC. J is TRBJ1-2 and V is TRBV7-9; 7 bases match TRBD1. V trimming: 0 bases; J trimming: 4 bases; junction bases outside the gene matches: 2. The CDR3 spans 14 residues. The germline CDR1 and CDR2 sequences are SEHNR and FQNEAQ (reference sequence).

The rearrangement uses TRBV7-9 and TRBJ1-2; no reliable D call. Germline V gives CDR1 SEHNR, CDR2 FQNEAQ (reference sequence). The CDR3 is made up of 14 amino acids. The V end was cut by 5 bases, the J end by 4 bases, with 14 bases between. This CDR3 is CASSESSFGYGYTF. CDR3 nucleotides: TGTGCCAGCAGCGAGTCGTCCTTCGGCTATGGCTACACCTTC.

Concerning this clone: The same CDR3 can be traced to other DNA sequences in this sample. The chain employs TRBV9 and TRBJ2-7; either TRBD1 or TRBD2 may supply D (5 bases each). The CDR3 totals 14 residues. Trimming removed 0 bases from V and 5 bases from J, with 12 bases in between. Germline values: CDR1 SGDLS, CDR2 YYNGEE. The CDR3 sequence is CASSVGGAGDEQYF. CDR3 DNA: TGTGCCAGCAGCGTAGGAGGGGCAGGCGACGAGCAGTACTTC.

This rearrangement joins TRBV6-6 to TRBJ1-2; possible D gene TRBD1, 5 bases. This CDR3 region has 15 residues. The germline gives CDR1 MNHNY, CDR2 SVGAGI (reference sequence). V lost 0 bases, J lost 5 bases, and 13 bases lay in between. The CDR3 nucleotides read TGTGCCAGCAGTTACTCAGGGGAAGGGGCATATGGCTACACCTTC. Its translation: CASSYSGEGAYGYTF.

A single count supports this clone. The J gene is TRBJ2-7, the V gene TRBV2; D is perhaps TRBD2 (5 bases). Germline loops: CDR1 SNHLY, CDR2 FYNNEI. Deletions cut 6 bases from V and 2 bases from J, with 11 bases between. The CDR3 has 13 amino acids. CDR3 amino acids: CASRLGVTYEQYF. For the CDR3, the DNA is TGTGCCAGCAGATTGGGAGTTACCTACGAGCAGTACTTC.

The V gene is TRBV7-9, the J gene TRBJ1-5; D is possibly TRBD1 (5 bases). The CDR3 consists of 15 residues. Germline CDR1 is SEHNR and CDR2 is FQNEAQ (reference sequence). Trimming shortened V by 1 base and J by 6 bases, and 13 bases separated the two germline ends. The CDR3 DNA follows: TGTGCCAGCAGCTTAGGAGGGGTTGGGGTTCAGCCCCAGCATTTT. This codes for CASSLGGVGVQPQHF. The whole variable domain, filled in from reference TRBV7-9 and TRBJ1-5, reads DTGVSQNPRHKITKRGQNVTFRCDPISEHNRLYWYRQTLGQGPEFLTYFQNEAQLEKSRLLSDRFSAERPKGSFSTLEIQRTEQGDSAMYLCASSLGGVGVQPQHFGDGTRLSIL.